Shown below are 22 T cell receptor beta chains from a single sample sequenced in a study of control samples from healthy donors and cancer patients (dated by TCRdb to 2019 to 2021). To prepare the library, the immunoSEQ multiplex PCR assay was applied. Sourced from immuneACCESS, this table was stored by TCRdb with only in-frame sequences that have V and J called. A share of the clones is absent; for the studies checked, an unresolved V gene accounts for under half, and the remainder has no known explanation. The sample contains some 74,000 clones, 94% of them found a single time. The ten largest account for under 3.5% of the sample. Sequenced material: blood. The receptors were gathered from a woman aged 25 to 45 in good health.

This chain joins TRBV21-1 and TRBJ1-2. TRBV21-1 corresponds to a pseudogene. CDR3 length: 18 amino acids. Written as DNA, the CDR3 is TGTGCCAGCAGCAAAGGGCTAAATTTGGCCCGAATTAACTATGGCTACACCTTC. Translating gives CASSKGLNLARINYGYTF.

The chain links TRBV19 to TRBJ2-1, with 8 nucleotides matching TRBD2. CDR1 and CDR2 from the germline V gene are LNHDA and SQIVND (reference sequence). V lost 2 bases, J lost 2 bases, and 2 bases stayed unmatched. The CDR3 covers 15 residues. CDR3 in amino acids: CASSIRGGTYNEQFF. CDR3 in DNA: TGTGCCAGTAGTATACGGGGGGGAACCTACAATGAGCAGTTCTTC.

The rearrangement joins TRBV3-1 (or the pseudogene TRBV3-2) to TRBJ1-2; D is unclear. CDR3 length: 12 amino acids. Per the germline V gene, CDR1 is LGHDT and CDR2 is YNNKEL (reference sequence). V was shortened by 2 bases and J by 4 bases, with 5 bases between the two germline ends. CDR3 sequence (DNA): TGTGCCAGCAGCCAATCGATCTATGGCTACACCTTC. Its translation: CASSQSIYGYTF.

The CDR3 sequence is CASSPTSPGPNQPQHF. CDR3 DNA: TGTGCCAGCAGCCCAACGAGCCCGGGACCTAATCAGCCCCAGCATTTT. The rearrangement joins TRBV7-3 to TRBJ1-5; weak D call: TRBD1 (5 bases). The germline gives CDR1 SGHTA, CDR2 FQGTGA. The CDR3 totals 16 residues. The V end lost 5 bases, the J end lost 4 bases, and 18 bases lay between the germline ends.

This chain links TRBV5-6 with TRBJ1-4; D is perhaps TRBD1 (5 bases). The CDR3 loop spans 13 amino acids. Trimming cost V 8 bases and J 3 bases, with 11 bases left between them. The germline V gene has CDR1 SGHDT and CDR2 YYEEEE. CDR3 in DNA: TGTGCCAGTTTAGACAGATCTAATGAAAAACTGTTTTTT. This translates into CASLDRSNEKLFF.

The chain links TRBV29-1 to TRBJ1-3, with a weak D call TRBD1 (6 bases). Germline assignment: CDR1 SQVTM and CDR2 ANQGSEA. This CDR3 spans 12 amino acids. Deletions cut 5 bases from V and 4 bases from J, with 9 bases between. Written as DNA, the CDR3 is TGCAGCGTTCAGGGGTACGGAAACACCATATATTTT. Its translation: CSVQGYGNTIYF. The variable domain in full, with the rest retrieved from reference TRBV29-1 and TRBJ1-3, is SAVISQKPSRDICQRGTSLTIQCQVDSQVTMMFWYRQQPGQSLTLIATANQGSEATYESGFVIDKFPISRPNLTFSTLTVSNMSPEDSSIYLCSVQGYGNTIYFGEGSWLTVV.

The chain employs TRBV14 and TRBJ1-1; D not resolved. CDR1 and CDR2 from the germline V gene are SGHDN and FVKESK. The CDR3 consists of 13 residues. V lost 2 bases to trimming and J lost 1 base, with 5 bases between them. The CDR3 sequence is CASSQSRNTEAFF. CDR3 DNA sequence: TGTGCCAGCAGCCAATCACGGAACACTGAAGCTTTCTTT.

The DNA for the CDR3 is TGTGCCAGCAGCGTAGGTAATTCACCCCTCCACTTT. This translates into CASSVGNSPLHF. V is TRBV9 and J is TRBJ1-6; D gene uncertain. Germline V gene lookup returns CDR1 SGDLS and CDR2 YYNGEE. V was trimmed by 0 bases and J by 6 bases, leaving 1 base between them. The CDR3 runs to 12 residues.

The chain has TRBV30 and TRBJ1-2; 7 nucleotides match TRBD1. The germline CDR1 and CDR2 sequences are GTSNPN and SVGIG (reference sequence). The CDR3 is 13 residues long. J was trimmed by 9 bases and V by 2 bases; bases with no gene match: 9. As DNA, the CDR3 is TGTGCCTGGAGTCTAGACAGGGATAATTGCTACACCTTC. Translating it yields CAWSLDRDNCYTF.

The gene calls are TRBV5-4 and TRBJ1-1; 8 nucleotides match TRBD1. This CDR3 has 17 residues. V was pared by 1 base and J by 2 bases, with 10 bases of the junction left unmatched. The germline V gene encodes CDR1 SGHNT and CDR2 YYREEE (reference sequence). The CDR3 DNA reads TGTGCCAGCAGCTTGTATGGGGCAGGGGGCGCAAACACTGAAGCTTTCTTT. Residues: CASSLYGAGGANTEAFF.

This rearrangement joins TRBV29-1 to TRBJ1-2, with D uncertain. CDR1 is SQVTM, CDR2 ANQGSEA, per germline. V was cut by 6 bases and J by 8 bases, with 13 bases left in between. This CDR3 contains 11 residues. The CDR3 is CSVPSPRGYTF. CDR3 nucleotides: TGCAGCGTCCCCAGCCCCAGAGGCTACACCTTC. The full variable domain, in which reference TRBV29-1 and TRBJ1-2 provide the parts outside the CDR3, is SAVISQKPSRDICQRGTSLTIQCQVDSQVTMMFWYRQQPGQSLTLIATANQGSEATYESGFVIDKFPISRPNLTFSTLTVSNMSPEDSSIYLCSVPSPRGYTFGSGTRLTVV.

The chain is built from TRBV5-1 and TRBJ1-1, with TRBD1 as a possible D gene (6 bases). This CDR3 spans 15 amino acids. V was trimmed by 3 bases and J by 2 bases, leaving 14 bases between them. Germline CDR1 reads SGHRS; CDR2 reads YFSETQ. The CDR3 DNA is TGCGCCAGCAGCTGGGGTGGGGGGCGAAACACTGAAGCTTTCTTT. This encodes CASSWGGGRNTEAFF.

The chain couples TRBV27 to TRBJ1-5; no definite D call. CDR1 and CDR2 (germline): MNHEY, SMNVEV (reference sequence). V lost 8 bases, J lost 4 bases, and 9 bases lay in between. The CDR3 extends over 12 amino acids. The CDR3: CASGWVNQPQHF. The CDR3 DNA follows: TGTGCCAGCGGGTGGGTTAATCAGCCCCAGCATTTT.

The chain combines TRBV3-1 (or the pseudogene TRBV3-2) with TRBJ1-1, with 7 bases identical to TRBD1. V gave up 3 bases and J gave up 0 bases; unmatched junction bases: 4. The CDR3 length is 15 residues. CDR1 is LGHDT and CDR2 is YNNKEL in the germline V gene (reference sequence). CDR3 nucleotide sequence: TGTGCCAGCAGCCAGGGACAGAAGTTGAACACTGAAGCTTTCTTT. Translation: CASSQGQKLNTEAFF.

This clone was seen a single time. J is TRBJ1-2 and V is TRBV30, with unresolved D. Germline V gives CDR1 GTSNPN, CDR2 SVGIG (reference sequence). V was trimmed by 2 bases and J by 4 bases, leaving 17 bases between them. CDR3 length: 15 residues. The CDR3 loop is CAWSPLRARLYGYTF. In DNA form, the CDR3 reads TGTGCCTGGAGTCCGCTGAGGGCCAGACTCTATGGCTACACCTTC.

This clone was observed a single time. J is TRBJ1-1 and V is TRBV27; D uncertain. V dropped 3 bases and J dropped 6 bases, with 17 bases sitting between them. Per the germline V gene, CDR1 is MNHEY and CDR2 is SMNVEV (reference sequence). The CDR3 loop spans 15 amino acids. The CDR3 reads CASSFRSGYGAEAFF. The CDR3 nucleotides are TGTGCCAGCAGTTTTCGGTCTGGGTATGGGGCTGAAGCTTTCTTT.

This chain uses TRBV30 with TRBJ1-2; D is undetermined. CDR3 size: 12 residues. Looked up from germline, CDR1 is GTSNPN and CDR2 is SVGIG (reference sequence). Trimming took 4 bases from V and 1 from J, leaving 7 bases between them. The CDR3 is CAWTQNNYGYTF. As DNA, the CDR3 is TGTGCCTGGACTCAGAATAACTATGGCTACACCTTC.

The CDR3 protein is CSVGPEETQYF. The CDR3 region has the DNA TGCAGCGTTGGACCTGAAGAGACCCAGTACTTC. This sequence joins TRBV29-1 and TRBJ2-5, with no clear D. Germline V gene lookup returns CDR1 SQVTM and CDR2 ANQGSEA. Trimming pared 4 bases from V and 3 bases from J, leaving 6 bases between. The CDR3 has 11 amino acids.

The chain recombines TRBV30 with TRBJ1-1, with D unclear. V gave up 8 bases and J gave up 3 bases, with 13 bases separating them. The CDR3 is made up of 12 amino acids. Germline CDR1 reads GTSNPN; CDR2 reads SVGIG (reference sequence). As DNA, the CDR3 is TGTGCCGGTCATGAAGGGTACACTGAAGCTTTCTTT. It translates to CAGHEGYTEAFF. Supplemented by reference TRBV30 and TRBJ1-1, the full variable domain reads SQTIHQWPATLVQPVGSPLSLECTVEGTSNPNLYWYRQAAGRGLQLLFYSVGIGQISSEVPQNLSASRPQDRQFILSSKKLLLSDSGFYLCAGHEGYTEAFFGQGTRLTVV.

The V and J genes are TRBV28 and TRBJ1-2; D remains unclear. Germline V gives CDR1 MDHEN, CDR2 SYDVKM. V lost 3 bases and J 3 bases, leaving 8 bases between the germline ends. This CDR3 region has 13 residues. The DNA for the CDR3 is TGTGCCAGCAGTTTGGCCACCCACTATGGCTACACCTTC. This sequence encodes CASSLATHYGYTF.

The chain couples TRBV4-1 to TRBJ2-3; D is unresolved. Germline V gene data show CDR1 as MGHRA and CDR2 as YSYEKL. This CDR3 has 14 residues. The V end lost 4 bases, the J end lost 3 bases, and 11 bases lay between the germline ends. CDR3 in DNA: TGCGCCAGCAGCCTAATGTCCTTAACAGATACGCAGTATTTT. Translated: CASSLMSLTDTQYF.

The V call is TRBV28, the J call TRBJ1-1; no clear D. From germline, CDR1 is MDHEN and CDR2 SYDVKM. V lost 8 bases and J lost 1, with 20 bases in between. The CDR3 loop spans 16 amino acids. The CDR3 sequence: CASGLVFGEGNTEAFF. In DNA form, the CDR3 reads TGTGCCAGCGGCCTCGTGTTCGGGGAGGGGAACACTGAAGCTTTCTTT. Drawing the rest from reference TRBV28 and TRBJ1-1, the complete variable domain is DVKVTQSSRYLVKRTGEKVFLECVQDMDHENMFWYRQDPGLGLRLIYFSYDVKMKEKGDIPEGYSVSREKKERFSLILESASTNQTSMYLCASGLVFGEGNTEAFFGQGTRLTVV.